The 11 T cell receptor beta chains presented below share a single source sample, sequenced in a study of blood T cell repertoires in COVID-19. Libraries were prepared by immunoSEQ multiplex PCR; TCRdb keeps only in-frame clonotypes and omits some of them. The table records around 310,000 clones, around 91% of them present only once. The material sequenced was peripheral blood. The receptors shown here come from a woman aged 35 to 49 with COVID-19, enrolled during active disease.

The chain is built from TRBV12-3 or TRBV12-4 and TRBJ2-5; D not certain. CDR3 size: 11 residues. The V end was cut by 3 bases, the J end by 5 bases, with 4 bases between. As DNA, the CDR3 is TGTGCCAGCAGTTTGGGCGAGACCCAGTACTTC. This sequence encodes CASSLGETQYF.

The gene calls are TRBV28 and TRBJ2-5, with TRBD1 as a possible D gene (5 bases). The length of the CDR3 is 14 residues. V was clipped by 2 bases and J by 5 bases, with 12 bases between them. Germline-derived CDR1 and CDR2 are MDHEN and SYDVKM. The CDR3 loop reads CASSLQGTPETQYF. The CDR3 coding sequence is TGTGCCAGCAGTTTACAGGGAACCCCTGAGACCCAGTACTTC.

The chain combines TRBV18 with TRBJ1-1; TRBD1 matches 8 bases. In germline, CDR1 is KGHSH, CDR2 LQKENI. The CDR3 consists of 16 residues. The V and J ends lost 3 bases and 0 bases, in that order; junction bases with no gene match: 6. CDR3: CASSPQGANLNTEAFF. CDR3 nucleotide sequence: TGTGCCAGCTCACCCCAGGGGGCTAACTTGAACACTGAAGCTTTCTTT.

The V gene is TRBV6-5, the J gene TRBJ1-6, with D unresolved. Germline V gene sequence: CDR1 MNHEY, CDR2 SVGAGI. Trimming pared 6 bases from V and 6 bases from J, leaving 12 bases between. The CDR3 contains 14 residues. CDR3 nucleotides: TGTGCCAGCAGCCTCCCGGGAGTTAATTCACCCCTCCACTTT. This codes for CASSLPGVNSPLHF.

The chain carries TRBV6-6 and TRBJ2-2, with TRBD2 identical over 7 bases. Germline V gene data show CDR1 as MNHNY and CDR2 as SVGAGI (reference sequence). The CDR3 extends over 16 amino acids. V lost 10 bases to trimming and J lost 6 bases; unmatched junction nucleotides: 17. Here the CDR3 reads CAILITGWEGAGELFF. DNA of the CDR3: TGTGCCATCTTGATTACGGGTTGGGAGGGAGCCGGGGAGCTGTTTTTT.

The CDR3 nucleotides read TGTGCCAGCAGCCCTATGGGGGACAGCTCCTATGGCTACACCTTC. Translating gives CASSPMGDSSYGYTF. This rearrangement joins TRBV7-3 to TRBJ1-2, with 7 bases aligning to TRBD1. Germline V gene data show CDR1 as SGHTA and CDR2 as FQGTGA. The CDR3 is made up of 15 amino acids. Trimming at V came to 5 bases and at J to 4 bases, leaving 10 bases not matched to a gene.

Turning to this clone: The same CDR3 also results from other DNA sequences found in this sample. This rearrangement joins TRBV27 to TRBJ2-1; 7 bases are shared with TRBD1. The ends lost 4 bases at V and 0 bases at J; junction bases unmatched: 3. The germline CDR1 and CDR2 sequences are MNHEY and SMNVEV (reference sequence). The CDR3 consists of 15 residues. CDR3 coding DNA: TGTGCCAGCAGTTCGGACAGGAGCTCCTACAATGAGCAGTTCTTC. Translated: CASSSDRSSYNEQFF.

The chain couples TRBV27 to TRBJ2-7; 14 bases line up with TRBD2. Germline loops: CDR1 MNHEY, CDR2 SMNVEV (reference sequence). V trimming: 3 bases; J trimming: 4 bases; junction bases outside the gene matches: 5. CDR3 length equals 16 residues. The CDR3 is CASSFATSGGGYEQYF. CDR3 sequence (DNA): TGTGCCAGCAGTTTCGCGACTAGCGGGGGGGGGTACGAGCAGTACTTC.

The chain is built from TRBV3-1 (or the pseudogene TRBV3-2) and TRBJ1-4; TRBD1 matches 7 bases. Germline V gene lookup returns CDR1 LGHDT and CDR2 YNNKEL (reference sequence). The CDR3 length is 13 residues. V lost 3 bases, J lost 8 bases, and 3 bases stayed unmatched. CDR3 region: CASSHQGGEKLFF. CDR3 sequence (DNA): TGTGCCAGCAGCCACCAGGGGGGAGAAAAACTGTTTTTT.

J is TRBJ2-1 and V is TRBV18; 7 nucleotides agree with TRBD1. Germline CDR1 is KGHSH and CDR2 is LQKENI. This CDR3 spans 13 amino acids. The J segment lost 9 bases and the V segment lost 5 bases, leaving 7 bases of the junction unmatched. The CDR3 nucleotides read TGTGCCAGCTCAGCAGACAGGGTCGGTGAGCAGTTCTTC. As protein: CASSADRVGEQFF.

The CDR3: CASRFGTGDEKLFF. In nucleotides, the CDR3 is TGCGCCAGCAGATTCGGGACAGGGGATGAAAAACTGTTTTTT. The chain is built from TRBV5-1 and TRBJ1-4; 10 positions agree with TRBD1. This CDR3 is built from 14 residues. Germline V gene data show CDR1 as SGHRS and CDR2 as YFSETQ. With 5 bases clipped from V and 6 bases from J, the junction kept 4 bases outside the gene matches.